These 10 T cell receptor beta chains were all obtained from the same sample, sequenced in a study of metastatic and nonmetastatic thyroid tumors. TCRdb reanalyzed the PCR reads via MiXCR. The table has 20,000 or so clones, around 16% seen once. Each patient came to thyroid surgery without any prior treatment (of any kind). Sequences were obtained from tumor tissue. These receptor sequences come from a female donor with papillary thyroid cancer or a benign thyroid nodule (not recorded which). Some clones in this sample may be carry-over from other donors' samples.

On this clone: A much larger clone lies one base from this, so it may be a read error. In the same sample, other DNA sequences code for this CDR3. J is TRBJ2-5 and V is TRBV4-1; TRBD2 aligns across 9 bases. Per germline, CDR1 MGHRA and CDR2 YSYEKL. The CDR3 length is 17 residues. V was clipped by 4 bases and J by 1 base; unmatched bases: 10. CDR3 loop: CASSRPTSGGAQETQYF. The CDR3 DNA reads TGCGCCAGCAGCCGCCCGACTAGCGGTGGGGCCCAAGAGACCCAGTACTTC.

Judged by abundance, this clone is medium-sized. The J gene is TRBJ2-1, the V gene TRBV7-9, with 9 positions matching TRBD2. The germline CDR1 and CDR2 sequences are SEHNR and FQNEAQ (reference sequence). The ends lost 2 bases at V and 4 bases at J; junction bases unmatched: 6. The CDR3 is 16 amino acids. Here the CDR3 DNA reads TGTGCCAGCAGCTTATTTAGCGGGAGCGAATACAATGAGCAGTTCTTC. Amino acid sequence: CASSLFSGSEYNEQFF.

Comments on this clone: An end of the junction differs from the germline gene, which may be a read error. The rearrangement joins TRBV3-1 to TRBJ2-3; D may correspond to TRBD1 or TRBD2 (6 bases each). The CDR3 is 14 amino acids. In germline, CDR1 is LGHDT, CDR2 YNNKEL (reference sequence). The CDR3 is CVSSQSGGIDTQYF. CDR3 nucleotides: TGTGTCAGCAGTCAATCCGGGGGCATAGATACGCAGTATTTT.

The table lists this clone with many counts. This chain links TRBV5-6 with TRBJ2-7; D perhaps matches TRBD1 (5 bases). Germline-derived CDR1 and CDR2 are SGHDT and YYEEEE. Trimming removed 0 bases at V and 11 bases at J, with 9 bases between. This CDR3 has 11 residues. The CDR3 protein is CASSLGSREYF. As DNA, the CDR3 is TGTGCCAGCAGCTTGGGTAGCAGGGAGTACTTC.

This clone occurred many times. J is TRBJ1-1 and V is TRBV7-3; no firm D call. This CDR3 region has 13 residues. Germline CDR1 SGHTA, CDR2 FQGTGA. The germline V and J ends were trimmed by 5 bases and 1 base, with 8 bases remaining between them. The CDR3: CASSPVPNTEAFF. Written as DNA, the CDR3 is TGTGCCAGCAGCCCCGTGCCGAACACTGAAGCTTTCTTT.

On this clone itself: This sequence may be a read error, since a much larger clone differs from it by one base. V is TRBV9 and J is TRBJ2-2, with D tentatively TRBD1 (5 bases). Germline CDR1 and CDR2: SGDLS and YYNGEE. This CDR3 is 14 amino acids long. Trimming cost V 5 bases and J 5 bases, with 13 bases left between them. The CDR3 DNA follows: TGTGCCAGCAGGTTCACAGGTTGGACCGGGGAGCTGTTTTTT. Amino acid sequence: CASRFTGWTGELFF.

This clone was picked up many times. DNA for the CDR3: TGCAGCGTCTTTTCGGGACAGGTATTCTACGAGCAGTACTTC. Its translation is CSVFSGQVFYEQYF. The J gene is TRBJ2-7, the V gene TRBV29-1; 8 bases are a match to TRBD1. The germline V gene has CDR1 SQVTM and CDR2 ANQGSEA. V was pared by 6 bases and J by 3 bases, with 10 bases of the junction left unmatched. This CDR3 comprises 14 residues.

The chain is built from TRBV20-1 and TRBJ2-7; TRBD1 agrees at 7 bases. The CDR3 consists of 14 residues. The ends lost 7 bases at V and 6 bases at J; junction bases unmatched: 15. In germline, CDR1 is DFQATT, CDR2 SNEGSKA (reference sequence). This chain's CDR3 is CSDRRDRHTFEQYF. In DNA, the CDR3 is TGCAGTGACCGACGGGACAGACATACCTTCGAGCAGTACTTC.

This clone was recorded at least ten times. A much larger clonotype is one base distant, so this may be a read error. The chain links TRBV20-1 to TRBJ2-1; 8 positions match TRBD1. The CDR3 spans 15 residues. The trim removed 8 bases at V and 7 bases at J, leaving 16 bases unmatched. The germline gives CDR1 DFQATT, CDR2 SNEGSKA (reference sequence). The CDR3 reads CSTSTGTGISNEQFF. In nucleotides, the CDR3 is TGCAGTACGTCTACCGGGACAGGAATTAGTAATGAGCAGTTCTTC.

In this sample, this clone turned up many times. The V call is TRBV5-1, the J call TRBJ2-1; TRBD2 aligns across 15 bases. This CDR3 is 16 amino acids long. V lost 4 bases, J lost 6 bases, and 5 bases stayed unmatched. CDR1 is SGHRS, CDR2 YFSETQ, per germline. CDR3: CASSLRTSGGANEQFF. The CDR3 DNA is TGCGCCAGCAGCCTCCGGACTAGCGGGGGGGCCAATGAGCAGTTCTTC.